The clone carrying this TCR beta chain was counted ten times or more. Its specificity is not known. This sample was included in a study of T-cell reconstitution after alpha-beta-depleted transplantation in children. General study results and limits: Expanded graft clones numbering several hundred reportedly gave rise to alpha-beta T cells about two months after transplant.

Molecular barcoding with unique molecular identifiers was used for the TCRbeta library. TCRdb reanalysed the PCR reads using MiXCR and keeps one entry per CDR3 protein. This table holds around 700,000 distinct CDR3 sequences, about an eighth found once. With V trimmed by 3 bases and J by 5 bases, 8 bases remained unmatched. The CDR3 loop spans 15 amino acids. Germline V gene data show CDR1 as DFQATT and CDR2 as SNEGSKA (reference sequence). The TCR comes from a girl aged 2-10 years with congenital amegakaryocytic thrombocytopenia, due to receive a stem cell transplant. Specimen: PBMCs, collected before TCRalphabeta/CD19-depleted stem cell transplant. The rearrangement uses TRBV20-1 and TRBJ2-3; 10 bases fit TRBD2. The CDR3 here is CSASLPSGSRDTQYF. The CDR3 region has the DNA TGCAGTGCTAGTCTTCCTAGCGGGAGCCGAGATACGCAGTATTTT.